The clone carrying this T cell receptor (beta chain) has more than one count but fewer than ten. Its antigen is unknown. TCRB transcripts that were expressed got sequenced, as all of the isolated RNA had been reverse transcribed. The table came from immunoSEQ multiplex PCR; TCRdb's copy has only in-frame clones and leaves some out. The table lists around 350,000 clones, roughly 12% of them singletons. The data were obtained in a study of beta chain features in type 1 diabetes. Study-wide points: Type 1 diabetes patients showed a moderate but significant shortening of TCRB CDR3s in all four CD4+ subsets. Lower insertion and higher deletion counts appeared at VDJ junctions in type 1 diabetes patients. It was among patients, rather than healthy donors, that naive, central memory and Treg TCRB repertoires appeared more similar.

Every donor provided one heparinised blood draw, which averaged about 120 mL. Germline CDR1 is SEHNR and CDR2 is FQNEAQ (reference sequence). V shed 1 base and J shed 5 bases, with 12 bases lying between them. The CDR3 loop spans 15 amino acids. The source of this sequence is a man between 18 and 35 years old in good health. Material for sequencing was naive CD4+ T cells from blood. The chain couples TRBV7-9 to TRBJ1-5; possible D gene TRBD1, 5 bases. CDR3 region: CASSLGGGEHQPQHF. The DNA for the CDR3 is TGTGCCAGCAGCTTAGGGGGCGGGGAACATCAGCCCCAGCATTTT. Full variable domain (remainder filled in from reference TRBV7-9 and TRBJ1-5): DTGVSQNPRHKITKRGQNVTFRCDPISEHNRLYWYRQTLGQGPEFLTYFQNEAQLEKSRLLSDRFSAERPKGSFSTLEIQRTEQGDSAMYLCASSLGGGEHQPQHFGDGTRLSIL.